This TCR beta chain was sequenced in a study of tumor-infiltrating lymphocytes in primary liver carcinoma. As for the study in general: Patients underwent resection of primary liver carcinoma.

Reverse transcription of approximately 520 ng total RNA with a constant-region primer produced TCR beta cDNA. Slightly modified ARM-PCR served as the procedure for the TCR beta libraries. These libraries came from three rounds of nested multiplex PCR. A C-beta reverse primer and TRBV1-TRBV30 forward primers served in each of the first two PCR rounds, at ten to eleven cycles apiece. TCRdb redid the calling of the multiplex PCR reads with MiXCR, one entry per CDR3 protein. The table records some 200,000 distinct CDR3 sequences, less than 65% of them present only once. Unsorted whole blood yielded blood RNA, and germline DNA was extracted as well. Looked up from germline, CDR1 is MNHEY and CDR2 is SVGAGI. The CDR3 totals 14 residues. Comments on this clonotype: Mismatch with germline at one junction end may stem from a read error.

The TCR originated in an older woman with primary liver carcinoma and hepatitis B virus infection. This sequence joins TRBV6-5 and TRBJ1-5, with TRBD1 as a possible D gene (5 bases). Sequencing input: peripheral blood. CDR3 DNA sequence: TGTGCCAGCAGTTACGCGGGGCTGAGTCAGCCTCAGCATTTT. As protein: CASSYAGLSQPQHF.